This T cell receptor beta chain was profiled in a study of Tregs in tolerant kidney transplant recipients. The method was immunoSEQ multiplex PCR; TCRdb's version includes in-frame clones alone and lacks a portion of them. The data hold tens of thousands of clones, with 75% to 95% observed a single time. Notes on the study in general: This study did not directly address biological reproducibility. The most relevant donor-specific Treg TCRbeta repertoire apparently came from expansion with activated donor B cells.

Notes on this clone: No antigen is known for it.

Thawed PBMCs were FACS-sorted into unstimulated CD4+CD25+CD127- regulatory T cells, CD4+CD25- non-regulatory cells, CD4 and CD8 cells. Regulatory T cells were sorted from thawed PBMCs rested overnight at 37°C with about 210 IU/ml IL-2. This CDR3 is built from 13 residues. V lost 4 bases and J 5 bases, leaving 12 bases between the germline ends. Germline CDR1 and CDR2: SGHRS and YFSETQ. The sequenced sample consisted of Tregs from blood. This receptor was taken from a human donor in good health. This chain uses TRBV5-1 with TRBJ2-5; D assignment may be TRBD1 or TRBD2 (5 bases each). Here the CDR3 reads CASSPRGAETQYF. In nucleotides, the CDR3 is TGCGCCAGCAGCCCAAGGGGAGCGGAGACCCAGTACTTC.